These T cell receptor beta chains were read from a single sample in a study of blood T cells in healthy people across ages. TCRdb itself ran the 5' RACE reads through MiXCR, one entry per CDR3 protein. In the table there are some 1.5 million distinct CDR3 sequences, 25% to 30% of which are singletons. The sequencing input was blood. All receptors come from a woman aged 25 to 39 in good health. The CDR3 runs from the conserved cysteine through the conserved F or W. Each record gives: J gene, D gene, V gene, CDR3 protein. The D gene is left open where the match is weak.

>TRBJ2-3|NA|TRBV5-5
CASSRTNPGSTDTQYF
>TRBJ2-1|TRBD2|TRBV9
CASSGGEGSSNEQFF
>TRBJ2-1|TRBD1|TRBV7-2
CATRTGNRTLRLQFF
>TRBJ2-7|NA|TRBV15
CATSRAGAISSYEQYF
>TRBJ1-2|TRBD1|TRBV9
CASSVETGNYGYTF
>TRBJ1-3|NA|TRBV5-6
CASSPPAGTPGNTIYF
>TRBJ2-7|TRBD1|TRBV7-2
CASTWGPGQGYEQYF
>TRBJ2-4|TRBD2|TRBV7-9
CASSTAGGLNIQYF
>TRBJ2-5|NA|TRBV11-2
CASSLRPEPQYF
>TRBJ2-1|TRBD2|TRBV2
CASRGLAGGLGQFF
>TRBJ2-5|TRBD1|TRBV6-5
CASSSPPQGAETQYF
>TRBJ1-4|NA|TRBV5-1
CASSLVSGENEKLFF
>TRBJ2-7|TRBD2|TRBV7-2
CASSLARSLAGPSYVQYF
>NA|NA|TRBV5-5
CASSFRREYEQYF
>TRBJ2-5|NA|TRBV7-2
CASTETQYQETQYF
>TRBJ1-5|NA|TRBV5-4
CASSSDPYQPQHF
>TRBJ2-3|TRBD2|TRBV12-3/TRBV12-4
CASSWVSGGPTDTQYF
>TRBJ2-2|NA|TRBV24-1
CATRALNTGELFF
>TRBJ1-2|NA|TRBV24-1
CATARTGDYGYTF
>TRBJ1-2|NA|TRBV7-9
CASSFMGALYGYTF
>TRBJ1-2|TRBD1|TRBV5-1
CAGSLRGGAGYGYTF
>TRBJ1-2|NA|TRBV28
CASSFWSLAAGREGYTF
>TRBJ2-2|NA|TRBV5-1
CASSPDGYPGPGELFF
>TRBJ1-2|TRBD1|TRBV28
CASSDRQGGRGGYTF
>TRBJ2-5|NA|TRBV20-1
CSATRDEGETQYF
>TRBJ2-5|NA|TRBV7-9
CASSEERNEQYF
>TRBJ1-2|NA|TRBV11-2
CASSLRIGYGYTF
>TRBJ2-4|NA|TRBV6-2/TRBV6-3
CASSYSFTPEDYNIQYF
>TRBJ2-1|NA|TRBV30
CAWLRGHEQFF
>TRBJ2-5|TRBD1|TRBV7-2
CASSDNRGQETQYF
>TRBJ2-3|NA|TRBV29-1
CSANRGNEADTQYF